This TCR beta chain was obtained from a study of blood T cell repertoires in COVID-19 (TCRdb year 2020). Background for the entire study: Samples covering the acute and convalescent phases of COVID-19 were provided by collaborators in the United States, Italy and Spain. The prospective study material was composed of cDNA or gDNA derived from T cells, B-cell-depleted T cells, or PBMCs. The dataset comprised deeply sampled blood TCRbeta repertoires from subjects exposed to, actively infected with, or recovered from COVID-19. The repertoires were made available in a free public database intended to serve as a resource for research on the immune response to SARS-CoV-2. Samples came from the ongoing ImmuneRACE study (first 160 participants) plus 1,254 subjects from 6 global collaborators. The sample metadata nearly always contained a de-identified subject ID, COVID-19 status, age in years and sex. Where available, HLA class I and class II types were obtained from metadata supplied by the sample provider rather than from assay-based typing.

Overall study outcomes, separate from this receptor: The amount of clinical and demographic metadata varied by source and participant and was provided uncurated.

The V end gives up 0 bases and the J end 2 bases, leaving 4 bases in the junction not matched to a gene. The germline V gene encodes CDR1 SEHNR and CDR2 FQNEAQ (reference sequence). The CDR3 spans 16 residues, from the cysteine through the phenylalanine. Of the read, only the CDR3 DNA is kept; its 48 bases are in frame from base 1. TCRbeta CDR3 regions were amplified from genomic DNA using the immunoSEQ Assay, a bias-controlled multiplex PCR. Regarding the original processing steps: Nucleated cell counts per sample were estimated from amplification of reference gene primers within the assay. Sequence reads were collapsed and filtered to measure the absolute abundance of every unique TCRbeta CDR3 rearrangement. For each sample, productive Simpson clonality was calculated by taking the square root of Simpson's diversity index across productive rearrangements. Entries here come from immuneACCESS through TCRdb and include only in-frame sequences with V and J called. Some clones fail to appear in such tables; in the studies checked, an unresolved V gene covers under half of the shortfall, and the cause of the remainder is unknown. V, J and clone size were drawn from that table, and D and trimming were deduced from the DNA. This sample is represented by some 290,000 clones; roughly 90% of them were singletons. The ten biggest clones cover roughly 2.9% of the sample.

One collaborating source in Seattle enrolled patients during active infection and followed them longitudinally through the course of disease. Whole blood was collected in K2EDTA tubes by collaborating institutions according to the institutions' own protocols. For TCRbeta analysis, collaborator samples were shipped as frozen whole blood, as isolated PBMCs, or as DNA extracted from either sample type. Points on this clone: It lacks a known antigen. Qualities for individual bases were not recorded, and no much larger clone is one base off.

This receptor chain uses TRBV7-9 and TRBJ1-5; 7 bases in the junction line up with TRBD1. Specimen: peripheral blood. This TCR was recovered from a woman aged 25 to 39 with COVID-19, enrolled during active disease. The DNA sequence reads TGTGCCAGCAGCTTAGCTGACAGGGTAGGCAATCAGCCCCAGCATTTT. This translates into CASSLADRVGNQPQHF.